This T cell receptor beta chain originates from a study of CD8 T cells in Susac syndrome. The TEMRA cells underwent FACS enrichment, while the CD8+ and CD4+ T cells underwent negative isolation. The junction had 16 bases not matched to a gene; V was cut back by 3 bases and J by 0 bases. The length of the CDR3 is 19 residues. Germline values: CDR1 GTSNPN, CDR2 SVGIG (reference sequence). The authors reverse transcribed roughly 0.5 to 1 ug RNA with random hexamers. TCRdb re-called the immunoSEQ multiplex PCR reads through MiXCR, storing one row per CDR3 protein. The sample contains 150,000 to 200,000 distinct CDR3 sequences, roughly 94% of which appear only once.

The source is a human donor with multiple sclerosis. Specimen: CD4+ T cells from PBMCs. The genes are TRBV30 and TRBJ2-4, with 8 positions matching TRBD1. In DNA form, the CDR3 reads TGTGCCTGGAGGGATGGGAACAGGGGGTCGAATATAGCCAAAAACATTCAGTACTTC. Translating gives CAWRDGNRGSNIAKNIQYF.